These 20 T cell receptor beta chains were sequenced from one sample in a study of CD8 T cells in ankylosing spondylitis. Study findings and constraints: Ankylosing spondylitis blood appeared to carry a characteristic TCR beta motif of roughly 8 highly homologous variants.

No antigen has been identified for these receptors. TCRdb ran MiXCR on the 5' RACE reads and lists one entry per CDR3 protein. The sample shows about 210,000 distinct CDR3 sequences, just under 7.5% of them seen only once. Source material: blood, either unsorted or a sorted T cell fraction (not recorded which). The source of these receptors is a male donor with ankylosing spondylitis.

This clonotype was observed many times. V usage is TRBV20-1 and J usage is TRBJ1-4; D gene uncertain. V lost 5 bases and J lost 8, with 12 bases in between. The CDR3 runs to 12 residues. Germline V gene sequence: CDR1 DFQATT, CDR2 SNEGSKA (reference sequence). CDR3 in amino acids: CSAREAGEKLFF. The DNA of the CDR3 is TGCAGTGCTCGGGAAGCCGGAGAAAAACTGTTTTTT.

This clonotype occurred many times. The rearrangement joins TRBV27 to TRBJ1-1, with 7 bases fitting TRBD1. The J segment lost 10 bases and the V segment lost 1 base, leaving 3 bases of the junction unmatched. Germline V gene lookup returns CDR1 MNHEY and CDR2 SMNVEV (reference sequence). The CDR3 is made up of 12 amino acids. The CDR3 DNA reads TGTGCCAGCAGTTTATTGGGACAGAGAGCTTTCTTT. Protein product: CASSLLGQRAFF.

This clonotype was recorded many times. In nucleotides, the CDR3 is TGTGCCAGCAGCTTAGTTAGCGGGGCTAACAATGAGCAGTTCTTC. Translating it yields CASSLVSGANNEQFF. V gene TRBV7-9 combines with J gene TRBJ2-1; 8 bases are shared with TRBD2. Germline V CDR1 and CDR2: SEHNR, FQNEAQ (reference sequence). V shed 1 base and J 5 bases; nucleotides not matched to a gene: 4. This CDR3 is built from 15 residues.

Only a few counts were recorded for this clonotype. In DNA, the CDR3 is TGCGCCAGCAGCCCTGGACAGGCTACCCAAGAGACCCAGTACTTC. This sequence encodes CASSPGQATQETQYF. The chain has TRBV5-1 and TRBJ2-5; 7 nucleotides agree with TRBD1. The ends lost 4 bases at V and 1 base at J; junction bases unmatched: 7. The germline V gene encodes CDR1 SGHRS and CDR2 YFSETQ. This CDR3 is 15 amino acids long.

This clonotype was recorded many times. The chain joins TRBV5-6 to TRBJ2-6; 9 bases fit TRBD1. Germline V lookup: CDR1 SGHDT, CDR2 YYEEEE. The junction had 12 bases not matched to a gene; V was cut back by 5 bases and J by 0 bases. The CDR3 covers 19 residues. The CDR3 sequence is CASSLYAGTGYSGANVLTF. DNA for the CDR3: TGTGCCAGCAGTTTATACGCGGGGACAGGGTACTCTGGGGCCAACGTCCTGACTTTC.

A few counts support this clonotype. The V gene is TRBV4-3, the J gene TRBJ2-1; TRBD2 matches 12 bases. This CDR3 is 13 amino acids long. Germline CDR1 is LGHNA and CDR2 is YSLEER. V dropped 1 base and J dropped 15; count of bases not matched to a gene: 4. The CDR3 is CASSQGTSGIRFF. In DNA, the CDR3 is TGCGCCAGCAGCCAAGGGACTAGCGGGATTCGGTTCTTC.

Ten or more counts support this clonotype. CDR3 coding DNA: TGTGCCAGCAGCGGGACTCTCCGCCCAGATACGCAGTATTTT. The encoded protein is CASSGTLRPDTQYF. J is TRBJ2-3 and V is TRBV6-1; D may be TRBD2 (6 bases). V was pared by 6 bases and J by 4 bases, with 14 bases between. Germline V gives CDR1 MNHNS, CDR2 SASEGT. CDR3 length: 14 residues.

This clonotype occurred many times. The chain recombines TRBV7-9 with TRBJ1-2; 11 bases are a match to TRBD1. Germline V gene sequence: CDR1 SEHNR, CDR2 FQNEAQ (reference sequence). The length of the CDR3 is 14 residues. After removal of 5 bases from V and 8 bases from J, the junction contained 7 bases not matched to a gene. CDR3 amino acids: CASSPGTGGQGYTF. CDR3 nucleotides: TGTGCCAGCAGCCCGGGGACAGGGGGTCAAGGCTACACCTTC.

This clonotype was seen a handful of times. CDR3 sequence: CASSQGGGRARNEQFF. The CDR3 nucleotides read TGTGCCAGCAGCCAAGGCGGCGGGAGGGCCAGAAATGAGCAGTTCTTC. This chain connects TRBV4-2 to TRBJ2-1, with 9 bases that match TRBD2. The CDR3 is 16 residues long. J gave up 7 bases and V 1 base, and 8 bases lay outside the gene matches. Germline V gene data show CDR1 as LGHNA and CDR2 as YNFKEQ.

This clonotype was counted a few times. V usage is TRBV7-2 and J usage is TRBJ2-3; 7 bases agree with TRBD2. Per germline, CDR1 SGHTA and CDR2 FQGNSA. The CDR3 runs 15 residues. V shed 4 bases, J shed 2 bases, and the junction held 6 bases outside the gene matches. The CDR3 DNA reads TGTGCCAGCAGCTCCCCGGGACTACACACAGATACGCAGTATTTT. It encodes CASSSPGLHTDTQYF.

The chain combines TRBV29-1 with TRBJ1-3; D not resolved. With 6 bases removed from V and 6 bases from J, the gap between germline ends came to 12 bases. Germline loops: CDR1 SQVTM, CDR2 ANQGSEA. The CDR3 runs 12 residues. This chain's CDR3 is CSVEPLENTIYF. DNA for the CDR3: TGCAGCGTCGAACCTCTGGAAAACACCATATATTTT.

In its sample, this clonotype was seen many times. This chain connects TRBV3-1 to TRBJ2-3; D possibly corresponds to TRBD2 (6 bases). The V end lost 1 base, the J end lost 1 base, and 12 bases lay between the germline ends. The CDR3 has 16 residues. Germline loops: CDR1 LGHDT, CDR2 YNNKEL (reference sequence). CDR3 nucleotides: TGTGCCAGCAGCCAAGTTGGAGGGTTAGGCACAGATACGCAGTATTTT. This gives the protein CASSQVGGLGTDTQYF.

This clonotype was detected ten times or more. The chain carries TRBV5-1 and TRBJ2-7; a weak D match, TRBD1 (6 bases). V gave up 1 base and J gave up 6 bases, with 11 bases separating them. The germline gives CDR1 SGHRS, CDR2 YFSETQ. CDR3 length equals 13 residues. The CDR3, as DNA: TGCGCCAGCAGCTTGTCCAGGGGCTCCGAGCAGTACTTC. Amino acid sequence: CASSLSRGSEQYF. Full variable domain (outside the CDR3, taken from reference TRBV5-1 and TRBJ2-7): KAGVTQTPRYLIKTRGQQVTLSCSPISGHRSVSWYQQTPGQGLQFLFEYFSETQRNKGNFPGRFSGRQFSNSRSEMNVSTLELGDSALYLCASSLSRGSEQYFGPGTRLTVT.

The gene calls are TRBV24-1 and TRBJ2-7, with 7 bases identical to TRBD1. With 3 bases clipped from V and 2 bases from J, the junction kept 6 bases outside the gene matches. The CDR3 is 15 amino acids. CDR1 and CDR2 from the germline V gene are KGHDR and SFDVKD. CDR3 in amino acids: CATSDARDSTYEQYF. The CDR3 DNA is TGTGCCACCAGTGATGCCCGGGACAGTACCTACGAGCAGTACTTC.

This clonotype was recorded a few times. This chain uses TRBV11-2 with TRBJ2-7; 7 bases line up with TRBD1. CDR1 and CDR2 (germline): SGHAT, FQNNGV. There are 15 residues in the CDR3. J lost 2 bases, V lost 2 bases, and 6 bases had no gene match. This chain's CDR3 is CASSLLSGTAYEQYF. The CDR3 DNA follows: TGTGCCAGCAGCTTACTCTCCGGGACAGCCTACGAGCAGTACTTC.

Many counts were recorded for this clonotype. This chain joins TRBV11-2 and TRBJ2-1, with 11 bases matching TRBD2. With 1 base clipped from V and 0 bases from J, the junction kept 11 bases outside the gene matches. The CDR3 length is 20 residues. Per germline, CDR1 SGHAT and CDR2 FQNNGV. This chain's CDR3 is CASSLVRRLAGGISYNEQFF. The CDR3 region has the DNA TGTGCCAGCAGCTTAGTCCGGCGTCTAGCGGGGGGTATCTCCTACAATGAGCAGTTCTTC.

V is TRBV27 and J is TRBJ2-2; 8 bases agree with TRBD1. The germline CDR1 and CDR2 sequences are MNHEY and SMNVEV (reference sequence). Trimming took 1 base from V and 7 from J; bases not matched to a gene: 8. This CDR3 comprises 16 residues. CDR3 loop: CASSLLGRGRNGELFF. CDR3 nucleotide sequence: TGTGCCAGCAGTTTATTGGGCAGGGGGCGTAACGGGGAGCTGTTTTTT.

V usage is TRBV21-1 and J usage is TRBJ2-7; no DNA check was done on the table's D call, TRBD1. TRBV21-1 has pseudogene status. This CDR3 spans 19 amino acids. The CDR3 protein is CASSKAHGRRDRVVYEQYF. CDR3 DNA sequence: TGTGCCAGCAGCAAAGCGCATGGTCGTCGGGACAGGGTTGTCTACGAGCAGTACTTC.

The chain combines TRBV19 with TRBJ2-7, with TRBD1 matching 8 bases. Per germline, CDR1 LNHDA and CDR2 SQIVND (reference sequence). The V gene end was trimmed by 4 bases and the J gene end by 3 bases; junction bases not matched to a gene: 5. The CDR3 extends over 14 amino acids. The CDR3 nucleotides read TGTGCCAGTAGTACCCGGGACAGGAACTACGAGCAGTACTTC. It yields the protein CASSTRDRNYEQYF. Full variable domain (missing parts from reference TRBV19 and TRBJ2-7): DGGITQSPKYLFRKEGQNVTLSCEQNLNHDAMYWYRQDPGQGLRLIYYSQIVNDFQKGDIAEGYSVSREKKESFPLTVTSAQKNPTAFYLCASSTRDRNYEQYFGPGTRLTVT.

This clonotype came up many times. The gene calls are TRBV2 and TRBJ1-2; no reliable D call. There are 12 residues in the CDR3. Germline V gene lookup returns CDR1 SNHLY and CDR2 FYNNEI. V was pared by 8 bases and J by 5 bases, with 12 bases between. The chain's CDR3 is CASEKNRYGYTF. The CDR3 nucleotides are TGTGCCAGCGAAAAAAACAGATATGGCTACACCTTC. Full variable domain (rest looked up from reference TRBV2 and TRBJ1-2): EPEVTQTPSHQVTQMGQEVILRCVPISNHLYFYWYRQILGQKVEFLVSFYNNEISEKSEIFDDQFSVERPDGSNFTLKIRSTKLEDSAMYFCASEKNRYGYTFGSGTRLTVV.